The clone carrying this T cell receptor (beta chain) was seen a few times. As yet, its antigen is unknown. The study ran its PCR with 60 Vbeta and 13 Jbeta primers. Clones were read by immunoSEQ multiplex PCR, and TCRdb kept only the in-frame ones, dropping some. This table has around 180,000 clones, roughly four fifths appearing once. This sample was included in a study of cytomegalovirus exposure and HLA in healthy donors. About the study: An analysis done earlier identified 117 million unique TCR beta sequences from about 179 million T cells. Notes on the study in general: With DRB1 most and HLA-C fewest, TCR association rates differed between HLA loci in a later analysis.

Germline CDR1 and CDR2: SNHLY and FYNNEI. The CDR3 spans 11 residues. V dropped 6 bases and J dropped 5 bases, with 8 bases sitting between them. This TCR was recovered from a woman between 45 and 65 years old in good health and CMV-seronegative. The rearrangement links TRBV2 to TRBJ2-7; D gene ambiguous. Specimen: PBMCs. The CDR3 DNA follows: TGTGCCAGCAGACCAGAAAACGAGCAGTACTTC. Translation gives CASRPENEQYF.